Listed below are T cell receptor beta chains from one sample, sequenced in a study of cytomegalovirus exposure and HLA in healthy donors. The repertoire was sequenced with immunoSEQ multiplex PCR; TCRdb's copy has only in-frame clones and lacks some. This sample has about 130,000 clones; over 70% occur once, and the top ten carry 2.6%. The sample consisted of PBMCs. The receptors were gathered from an older woman in good health and CMV-seropositive. Both conserved end residues are part of each CDR3. A D gene is named only where the DNA matches it firmly. Some rows have no size entry. The others give once, few or many, or a class for an expanded clone.

D gene: NA; J gene: TRBJ1-2; clone size: few; V gene: TRBV7-9; CDR3 protein: CASSLEGGYGYTF; CDR3 DNA: TGTGCCAGCAGCTTAGAGGGAGGGTATGGCTACACCTTC
D gene: TRBD1; J gene: TRBJ1-2; clone size: NA; V gene: TRBV19; CDR3 protein: CASSMLTGGSYGYTF; CDR3 DNA: TGTGCCAGTAGTATGTTAACAGGGGGCAGCTATGGCTACACCTTC
D gene: NA; J gene: TRBJ1-5; clone size: NA; V gene: TRBV6-6; CDR3 protein: CASSTRGNQPQHF; CDR3 DNA: TGTGCCAGCAGCACCAGGGGAAATCAGCCCCAGCATTTT
D gene: NA; J gene: TRBJ1-1; clone size: NA; V gene: TRBV29-1; CDR3 protein: CSGTPGADTEAFF; CDR3 DNA: TGCAGCGGGACTCCAGGGGCGGACACTGAAGCTTTCTTT
D gene: NA; J gene: TRBJ2-7; clone size: NA; V gene: TRBV16; CDR3 protein: CASSPPGGREGEQYF; CDR3 DNA: TGTGCCAGCAGCCCCCCCGGTGGCAGGGAAGGCGAGCAGTACTTC
D gene: TRBD1; J gene: TRBJ1-1; clone size: few; V gene: TRBV10-1; CDR3 protein: CASSAPGQGAFF; CDR3 DNA: TGCGCCAGCAGTGCACCGGGACAGGGAGCTTTCTTT
D gene: TRBD1; J gene: TRBJ2-7; clone size: NA; V gene: TRBV19; CDR3 protein: CASAQTGTSYEQYF; CDR3 DNA: TGTGCCAGTGCCCAGACAGGGACGTCCTACGAGCAGTACTTC
D gene: NA; J gene: TRBJ1-1; clone size: NA; V gene: TRBV6-1; CDR3 protein: CASQVQGLAAFF; CDR3 DNA: TGTGCCAGCCAAGTACAGGGATTGGCAGCTTTCTTT
D gene: NA; J gene: TRBJ2-1; clone size: NA; V gene: TRBV7-7; CDR3 protein: CASSLVAGDGSEQFF; CDR3 DNA: TGTGCCAGCAGCTTAGTGGCAGGGGATGGGAGTGAGCAGTTCTTC
D gene: NA; J gene: TRBJ2-7; clone size: NA; V gene: TRBV15; CDR3 protein: CATSRYTSTSSYEQYF; CDR3 DNA: TGTGCCACCAGCAGGTACACCTCAACCAGCTCCTACGAGCAGTACTTC
D gene: TRBD1; J gene: TRBJ1-2; clone size: NA; V gene: TRBV5-1; CDR3 protein: CASSSGQGPNGYTF; CDR3 DNA: TGCGCCAGCAGCTCAGGACAGGGGCCGAATGGCTACACCTTC
D gene: NA; J gene: TRBJ1-1; clone size: once; V gene: TRBV5-1; CDR3 protein: CASSSTINLNTEAFF; CDR3 DNA: TGCGCCAGCAGCAGTACAATCAACCTGAACACTGAAGCTTTCTTT
D gene: TRBD2; J gene: TRBJ2-5; clone size: NA; V gene: TRBV7-7; CDR3 protein: CASSASSGGWETQYF; CDR3 DNA: TGTGCTAGCAGCGCATCTAGCGGGGGTTGGGAGACCCAGTACTTC
D gene: TRBD1; J gene: TRBJ2-5; clone size: NA; V gene: TRBV11-2; CDR3 protein: CASSSPTGRETQYF; CDR3 DNA: TGTGCCAGCAGCTCTCCGACAGGGAGAGAGACCCAGTACTTC
D gene: TRBD2; J gene: TRBJ2-7; clone size: NA; V gene: TRBV7-9; CDR3 protein: CASTWEGRGEQYF; CDR3 DNA: TGTGCCAGCACCTGGGAGGGGCGCGGCGAGCAGTACTTC
D gene: TRBD1; J gene: TRBJ1-2; clone size: NA; V gene: TRBV6-6; CDR3 protein: CASSSPPSGQGNF; CDR3 DNA: TGTGCCAGCAGTTCTCCTCCATCGGGACAGGGGAACTTC
D gene: TRBD1; J gene: TRBJ1-6; clone size: NA; V gene: TRBV5-6; CDR3 protein: CASRPSRGVSPLHF; CDR3 DNA: TGTGCCAGCAGACCCAGCAGGGGGGTGTCACCCCTCCACTTT
D gene: TRBD1; J gene: TRBJ1-1; clone size: NA; V gene: TRBV29-1; CDR3 protein: CSARTGMFHITEAFF; CDR3 DNA: TGCAGCGCCCGGACAGGGATGTTTCATATCACTGAAGCTTTCTTT
D gene: TRBD1; J gene: TRBJ2-5; clone size: NA; V gene: TRBV2; CDR3 protein: CASRGDRGRETQYF; CDR3 DNA: TGTGCCAGCAGGGGGGACAGGGGGCGGGAGACCCAGTACTTC
D gene: NA; J gene: TRBJ2-7; clone size: NA; V gene: TRBV11-3; CDR3 protein: CASSLPRGSYEQYF; CDR3 DNA: TGTGCCAGCAGCTTACCTCGGGGTAGCTACGAGCAGTACTTC
D gene: NA; J gene: TRBJ2-7; clone size: few; V gene: TRBV2; CDR3 protein: CASRTDSYEQYF; CDR3 DNA: TGTGCCAGCAGGACAGACTCCTACGAGCAGTACTTC
D gene: TRBD1; J gene: TRBJ1-1; clone size: NA; V gene: TRBV7-9; CDR3 protein: CASSEIQGMAEAFF; CDR3 DNA: TGTGCCAGCAGCGAAATACAGGGGATGGCTGAAGCTTTCTTT
D gene: NA; J gene: TRBJ2-7; clone size: NA; V gene: TRBV12-5; CDR3 protein: CASGPAGFNEQYF; CDR3 DNA: TGTGCTAGTGGTCCGGCAGGGTTCAACGAGCAGTACTTC
D gene: NA; J gene: TRBJ1-2; clone size: few; V gene: TRBV9; CDR3 protein: CASSVAEPGSYGYTF; CDR3 DNA: TGTGCCAGCAGCGTAGCTGAACCGGGATCCTATGGCTACACCTTC
D gene: TRBD2; J gene: TRBJ2-3; clone size: NA; V gene: TRBV12-5; CDR3 protein: CASERGQIGTDTQYF; CDR3 DNA: TGTGCTAGTGAGCGGGGCCAGATAGGCACAGATACGCAGTATTTT
D gene: TRBD1; J gene: TRBJ1-2; clone size: NA; V gene: TRBV10-3; CDR3 protein: CAIGGTGAYGYTF; CDR3 DNA: TGTGCCATCGGAGGGACAGGGGCCTATGGCTACACCTTC
D gene: TRBD1; J gene: TRBJ1-2; clone size: NA; V gene: TRBV19; CDR3 protein: CALRLGTGNYGYTF; CDR3 DNA: TGTGCCCTCCGACTGGGGACAGGGAACTATGGCTACACCTTC
D gene: NA; J gene: TRBJ2-7; clone size: NA; V gene: TRBV5-6; CDR3 protein: CASSWGVLGEQYF; CDR3 DNA: TGTGCCAGCAGCTGGGGCGTCTTGGGCGAGCAGTACTTC
D gene: NA; J gene: TRBJ2-1; clone size: NA; V gene: TRBV6-1; CDR3 protein: CAAAQGKVYEQFF; CDR3 DNA: TGTGCCGCGGCCCAGGGTAAGGTCTATGAGCAGTTCTTC
D gene: TRBD2; J gene: TRBJ2-3; clone size: NA; V gene: TRBV7-9; CDR3 protein: CASSSYAAGARGQYF; CDR3 DNA: TGTGCCAGCAGCTCCTACGCAGCGGGGGCCCGCGGGCAGTATTTT
D gene: NA; J gene: TRBJ2-1; clone size: NA; V gene: TRBV5-1; CDR3 protein: CASSLASNEQFF; CDR3 DNA: TGCGCCAGCAGCTTGGCGTCCAATGAGCAGTTCTTC
D gene: NA; J gene: TRBJ1-5; clone size: NA; V gene: TRBV29-1; CDR3 protein: CSVRDSNQPQHF; CDR3 DNA: TGCAGCGTTCGAGATAGCAATCAGCCCCAGCATTTT
D gene: NA; J gene: TRBJ1-3; clone size: few; V gene: TRBV11-2; CDR3 protein: CASSLDFVTGTFSGNTIYF; CDR3 DNA: TGTGCCAGCAGCTTAGATTTTGTTACAGGAACTTTCTCTGGAAACACCATATATTTT
D gene: TRBD2; J gene: TRBJ2-1; clone size: NA; V gene: TRBV7-9; CDR3 protein: CAVGIAGGLFF; CDR3 DNA: TGTGCCGTCGGGATAGCGGGGGGCCTGTTCTTC
D gene: NA; J gene: TRBJ1-1; clone size: NA; V gene: TRBV5-1; CDR3 protein: CASSSTGSTEAFF; CDR3 DNA: TGCGCCAGCAGCTCTACAGGTAGTACTGAAGCTTTCTTT
D gene: TRBD2; J gene: TRBJ2-3; clone size: NA; V gene: TRBV10-2; CDR3 protein: CASTSGTSGATSTDTQYF; CDR3 DNA: TGCGCCAGCACTTCAGGGACTAGCGGGGCCACTAGCACAGATACGCAGTATTTT
D gene: TRBD1; J gene: TRBJ2-7; clone size: NA; V gene: TRBV5-6; CDR3 protein: CASSASGTGYEQYF; CDR3 DNA: TGTGCCAGCAGCGCCTCCGGGACAGGCTACGAGCAGTACTTC
D gene: TRBD1; J gene: TRBJ2-4; clone size: NA; V gene: TRBV5-4; CDR3 protein: CASSLGQGGPKNIQYF; CDR3 DNA: TGTGCCAGCAGCTTGGGACAGGGCGGACCGAAAAACATTCAGTACTTC
D gene: NA; J gene: TRBJ1-2; clone size: NA; V gene: TRBV2; CDR3 protein: CASSFRGTYGYTF; CDR3 DNA: TGTGCCAGCAGTTTCAGGGGTACCTATGGCTACACCTTC
D gene: TRBD2; J gene: TRBJ2-1; clone size: NA; V gene: TRBV27; CDR3 protein: CASSPLAASYNEQFF; CDR3 DNA: TGTGCCAGCAGCCCACTAGCGGCCTCCTACAATGAGCAGTTCTTC
D gene: NA; J gene: TRBJ2-5; clone size: few; V gene: TRBV29-1; CDR3 protein: CSVRAGGETQYF; CDR3 DNA: TGCAGCGTTCGGGCAGGGGGGGAGACCCAGTACTTC
D gene: NA; J gene: TRBJ1-5; clone size: NA; V gene: TRBV7-9; CDR3 protein: CASSLVCDTSNQPQHF; CDR3 DNA: TGTGCCAGCAGCTTAGTATGCGACACTAGCAATCAGCCCCAGCATTTT
D gene: TRBD1; J gene: TRBJ1-1; clone size: few; V gene: TRBV23-1; CDR3 protein: CASSLRTGRGEAFF; CDR3 DNA: TGCGCCAGCAGCCTACGGACAGGGCGAGGTGAAGCTTTCTTT
D gene: TRBD1; J gene: TRBJ2-1; clone size: NA; V gene: TRBV19; CDR3 protein: CATRTGSYRQFF; CDR3 DNA: TGTGCCACTAGGACAGGGTCTTATAGGCAGTTCTTC
D gene: NA; J gene: TRBJ2-7; clone size: few; V gene: TRBV19; CDR3 protein: CASSMAETTYEQYF; CDR3 DNA: TGTGCCAGTAGTATGGCAGAGACTACCTACGAGCAGTACTTC
D gene: TRBD1; J gene: TRBJ1-2; clone size: once; V gene: TRBV27; CDR3 protein: CASSIDRGANYGYTF; CDR3 DNA: TGTGCCAGCAGTATAGACAGGGGCGCCAACTATGGCTACACCTTC
D gene: TRBD2; J gene: TRBJ2-7; clone size: NA; V gene: TRBV14; CDR3 protein: CASSQSGGGFYEQYF; CDR3 DNA: TGTGCCAGCAGCCAGTCCGGCGGGGGGTTCTACGAGCAGTACTTC
D gene: TRBD1; J gene: TRBJ1-2; clone size: once; V gene: TRBV25-1; CDR3 protein: CAARQGHIGYTF; CDR3 DNA: TGTGCCGCCCGACAGGGTCATATTGGCTACACCTTC
D gene: NA; J gene: TRBJ1-5; clone size: NA; V gene: TRBV19; CDR3 protein: CASMRQGNQPQHF; CDR3 DNA: TGTGCCAGTATGAGACAGGGCAATCAGCCCCAGCATTTT
D gene: NA; J gene: TRBJ1-4; clone size: NA; V gene: TRBV5-8; CDR3 protein: CASSPRLTGINEKLFF; CDR3 DNA: TGTGCCAGCAGCCCTCGCCTTACAGGGATTAATGAAAAACTGTTTTTT
D gene: NA; J gene: TRBJ1-1; clone size: NA; V gene: TRBV9; CDR3 protein: CASSPPGTEAFF; CDR3 DNA: TGTGCCAGCAGCCCCCCGGGGACTGAAGCTTTCTTT
D gene: TRBD2; J gene: TRBJ2-1; clone size: NA; V gene: TRBV9; CDR3 protein: CASSRSGGHNEQFF; CDR3 DNA: TGTGCCAGCAGCCGTAGCGGGGGCCACAATGAGCAGTTCTTC
D gene: TRBD1; J gene: TRBJ2-5; clone size: NA; V gene: TRBV6-5; CDR3 protein: CASSYMDRWGTQYF; CDR3 DNA: TGTGCCAGCAGTTACATGGACAGGTGGGGGACCCAGTACTTC
D gene: TRBD1; J gene: TRBJ1-6; clone size: few; V gene: TRBV5-5; CDR3 protein: CASSLARGAGGSPLHF; CDR3 DNA: TGTGCCAGCAGCTTGGCGAGGGGCGCAGGGGGATCACCCCTCCACTTT
D gene: TRBD1; J gene: TRBJ1-5; clone size: NA; V gene: TRBV2; CDR3 protein: CASRTGNQPQHF; CDR3 DNA: TGTGCCAGCCGGACAGGGAATCAGCCCCAGCATTTT